This TCR beta chain was identified in a study of blood T cell repertoires in COVID-19. Across the whole study: Sites in the United States, Italy and Spain provided acute and convalescent COVID-19 samples. Sources were T cells, B-cell-depleted T cells, or PBMCs; the material itself was cDNA or gDNA.

Per the original data handling: The assay estimated nucleated cells by amplifying reference gene primers. The data were produced by immunoSEQ multiplex PCR, yet TCRdb's version contains in-frame clones alone and is incomplete. The V and J calls and clone size are taken from that table; D and trimming were inferred from the DNA. Of some 180,000 clones in the sample, about 80% were seen once. The CDR3 is 16 residues long. The junction had 6 bases not matched to a gene; V was cut back by 6 bases and J by 4 bases. The sample was peripheral blood. This sequence joins TRBV23-1 and TRBJ2-1; 13 nucleotides line up with TRBD2. TRBV23-1 is assigned to the ORF class and has an uncertain function. The receptor's source is a man aged 55 to 70 with acute or convalescent COVID-19. CDR3 DNA: TGCGCCAGCAGGTTGGGACTAGCGGGATATTACAATGAGCAGTTCTTC. This codes for CASRLGLAGYYNEQFF.